The clone carrying this T cell receptor (beta chain) was counted at least ten times. Using RNA transcripts, the TCR beta CDR3 regions were amplified. Second-round multiplex PCR came after first-round RT-PCR with HTBI primers. TCRdb reprocessed the multiplex PCR reads via MiXCR and lists one record per CDR3 protein. The table includes roughly 380,000 distinct CDR3 sequences, 15% detected once. V was pared by 3 bases and J by 0 bases, with 12 bases between. The germline gives CDR1 SGHAT, CDR2 FQNNGV. CDR3 length equals 15 residues. The data originate from a study of Graves' ophthalmopathy and Graves' hyperthyroidism. Study-wide context: The collection of peripheral blood took place at initial diagnosis, before any treatment.

About 10 ml of fresh blood yielded the PBMCs by density gradient. The J gene is TRBJ2-7, the V gene TRBV11-2, with D possibly TRBD2 on 5 matching bases. Sequenced input: peripheral blood. This TCR came from a woman aged 18-29 years with stable Graves' hyperthyroidism. CDR3 residues: CASSFPAGSSYEQYF. CDR3 DNA sequence: TGTGCCAGCAGCTTCCCGGCGGGCAGCTCCTACGAGCAGTACTTC. The whole variable domain, remainder taken from reference TRBV11-2 and TRBJ2-7, is EAGVAQSPRYKIIEKRQSVAFWCNPISGHATLYWYQQILGQGPKLLIQFQNNGVVDDSQLPKDRFSAERLKGVDSTLKIQPAKLEDSAVYLCASSFPAGSSYEQYFGPGTRLTVT.